This T cell receptor beta chain was sequenced for a study of blood T cell repertoires in COVID-19. Study summary: Donors in the United States, Italy and Spain gave samples during acute or convalescent COVID-19. Sample material is recorded as cDNA or gDNA derived from T cells, B-cell-depleted T cells, or PBMCs.

A Seattle source enrolled patients during active infection and followed them longitudinally. The germline gives CDR1 SGHDT, CDR2 YYEEEE. V shed 3 bases, J shed 2 bases, and the junction held 5 bases outside the gene matches. This CDR3 has 14 residues. Source study methods: Researchers report that nucleated cell counts were estimated from reference gene primer amplification. The assay was immunoSEQ multiplex PCR, and TCRdb's table has in-frame clones only and misses some. D and trimming come from the DNA, and the V and J calls and clone size come from that table. The sample lists fewer than 200,000 clones; just under 85% were seen once.

The V and J genes are TRBV5-6 and TRBJ2-7; 7 bases are a match to TRBD1. The sample was peripheral blood. This sequence was found in a woman of 80 years or more with COVID-19, enrolled during active disease. CDR3 residues: CASSSGQLTYEQYF. DNA for the CDR3: TGTGCCAGCAGCTCGGGACAGCTCACCTACGAGCAGTACTTC. Complete variable domain (other parts from reference TRBV5-6 and TRBJ2-7): DAGVTQSPTHLIKTRGQQVTLRCSPKSGHDTVSWYQQALGQGPQFIFQYYEEEERQRGNFPDRFSGHQFPNYSSELNVNALLLGDSALYLCASSSGQLTYEQYFGPGTRLTVT.